The clone carrying this T cell receptor beta chain was seen only once. These data belong to a study of technical replicates of blood from a few donors. Libraries were prepared by immunoSEQ multiplex PCR; TCRdb keeps only in-frame clonotypes and omits some of them. The data hold more than 65,000 clones, with about 91% observed a single time. CDR1 is MNHEY and CDR2 is SMNVEV in the germline V gene (reference sequence). CDR3 length: 17 amino acids. Deletions cut 0 bases from V and 2 bases from J, with 17 bases between. Sequencing was done on a sample of T cells isolated from PBMCs. The chain recombines TRBV27 with TRBJ2-7; the D gene is possibly TRBD1 (5 bases). The clonotype was recovered from a human donor in good health. The CDR3 sequence: CASSLSGQGMFAYEQYF. CDR3 DNA sequence: TGTGCCAGCAGTTTATCCGGTCAGGGTATGTTCGCCTACGAGCAGTACTTC.